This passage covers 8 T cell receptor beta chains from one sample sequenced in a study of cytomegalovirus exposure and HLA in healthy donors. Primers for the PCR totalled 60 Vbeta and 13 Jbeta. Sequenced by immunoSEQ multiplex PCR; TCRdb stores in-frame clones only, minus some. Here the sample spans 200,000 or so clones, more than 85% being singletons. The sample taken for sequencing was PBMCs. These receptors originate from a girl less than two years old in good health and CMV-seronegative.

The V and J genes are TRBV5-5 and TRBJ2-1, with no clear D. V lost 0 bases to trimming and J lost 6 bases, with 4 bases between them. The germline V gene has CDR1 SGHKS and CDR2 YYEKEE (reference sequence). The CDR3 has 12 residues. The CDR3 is CASSLGGNEQFF. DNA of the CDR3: TGTGCCAGCAGCTTGGGAGGCAATGAGCAGTTCTTC.

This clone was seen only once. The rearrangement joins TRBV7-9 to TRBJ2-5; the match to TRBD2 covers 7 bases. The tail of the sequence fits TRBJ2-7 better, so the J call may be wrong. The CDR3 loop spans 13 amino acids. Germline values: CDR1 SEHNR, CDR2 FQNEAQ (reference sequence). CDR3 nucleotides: TGTGCCAGCAGCCAGGGACTAACCTACGAGCAGTACTTC. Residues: CASSQGLTYEQYF.

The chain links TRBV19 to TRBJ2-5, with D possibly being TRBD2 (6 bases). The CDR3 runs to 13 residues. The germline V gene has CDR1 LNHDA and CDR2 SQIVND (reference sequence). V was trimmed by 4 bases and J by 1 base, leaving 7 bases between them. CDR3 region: CASSNSGQETQYF. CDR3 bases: TGTGCCAGTAGTAATAGCGGCCAAGAGACCCAGTACTTC.

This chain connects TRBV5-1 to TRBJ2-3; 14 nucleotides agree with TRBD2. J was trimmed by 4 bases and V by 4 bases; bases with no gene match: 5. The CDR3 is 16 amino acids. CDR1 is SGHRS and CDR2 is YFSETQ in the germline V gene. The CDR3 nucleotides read TGCGCCAGCAGCCCTCCGGGACTAGCGGGGGCAGATACGCAGTATTTT. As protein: CASSPPGLAGADTQYF.

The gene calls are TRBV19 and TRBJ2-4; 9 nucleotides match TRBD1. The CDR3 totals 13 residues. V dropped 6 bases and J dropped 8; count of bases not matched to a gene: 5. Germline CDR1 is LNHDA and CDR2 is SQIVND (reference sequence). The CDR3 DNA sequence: TGTGCCAGTAGGGGGACAGGGACAGACATTCAGTACTTC. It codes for CASRGTGTDIQYF.

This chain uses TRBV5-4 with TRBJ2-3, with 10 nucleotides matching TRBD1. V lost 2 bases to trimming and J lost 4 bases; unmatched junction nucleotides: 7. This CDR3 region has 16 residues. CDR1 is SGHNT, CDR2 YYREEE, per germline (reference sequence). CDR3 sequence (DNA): TGTGCCAGCAGCTTCGTACGACAGGGGGCCTCAGATACGCAGTATTTT. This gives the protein CASSFVRQGASDTQYF.

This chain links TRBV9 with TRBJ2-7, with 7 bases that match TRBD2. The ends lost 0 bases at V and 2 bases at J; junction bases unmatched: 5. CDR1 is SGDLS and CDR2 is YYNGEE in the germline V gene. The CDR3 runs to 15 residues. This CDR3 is CASSVEAGEAYEQYF. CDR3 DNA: TGTGCCAGCAGCGTAGAGGCGGGGGAGGCCTACGAGCAGTACTTC.

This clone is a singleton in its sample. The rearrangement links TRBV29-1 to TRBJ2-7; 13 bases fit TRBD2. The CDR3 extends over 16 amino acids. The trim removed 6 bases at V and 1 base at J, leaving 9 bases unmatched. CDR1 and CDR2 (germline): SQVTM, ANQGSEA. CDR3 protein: CSVAGTSGMESYEQYF. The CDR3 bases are TGCAGCGTCGCCGGGACTAGCGGGATGGAATCCTACGAGCAGTACTTC.